These 29 T cell receptor beta chains were all obtained from the same sample, sequenced in a study of memory CD4+ T cells and cytomegalovirus serostatus (dated by TCRdb to 2018 to 2020). Single viable CD3+CD4+CD8-CD45RO+ cells were sorted as memory CD4+ T cells on a FACSAria II. Library preparation was by the immunoSEQ multiplex PCR assay. Drawn from immuneACCESS, this table holds only the in-frame rearrangements with V and J called that TCRdb kept. Clones are partly lost; checked studies trace under half to an unresolved V gene and leave the rest unexplained. The sample profile shows about 100,000 clones; about 80% of them were found once. About 3.6% of the sample rests with the top ten. The sequenced material came from memory CD4+ T cells from blood. These TCRs come from an adult in good health and CMV-seropositive.

This chain uses TRBV14 with TRBJ2-7; D not resolved. Trimming took 3 bases from V and 9 from J, leaving 9 bases between them. The CDR3 has 11 amino acids. Germline V gene sequence: CDR1 SGHDN, CDR2 FVKESK. DNA for the CDR3: TGTGCCAGCAGCCAGGGGAATTGGCAGTACTTC. It specifies CASSQGNWQYF.

V and J are TRBV7-9 and TRBJ2-2, with 12 bases matching TRBD2. With 5 bases clipped from V and 5 bases from J, the junction kept 9 bases outside the gene matches. CDR1 is SEHNR and CDR2 is FQNEAQ in the germline V gene (reference sequence). The CDR3 totals 17 residues. In DNA, the CDR3 is TGTGCCAGCAGCGGGGGACTAGCGGGCATCGGAACCGGGGAGCTGTTTTTT. The encoded protein is CASSGGLAGIGTGELFF. Based on the CDR3 plus reference TRBV7-9 and TRBJ2-2, the full variable domain is DTGVSQNPRHKITKRGQNVTFRCDPISEHNRLYWYRQTLGQGPEFLTYFQNEAQLEKSRLLSDRFSAERPKGSFSTLEIQRTEQGDSAMYLCASSGGLAGIGTGELFFGEGSRLTVL.

The rearrangement joins TRBV5-1 to TRBJ2-1, with TRBD1 as a possible D gene (5 bases). Germline V gene sequence: CDR1 SGHRS, CDR2 YFSETQ. V was trimmed by 3 bases and J by 0 bases, leaving 10 bases between them. The CDR3 is 15 amino acids. The CDR3 nucleotides read TGCGCCAGCAGCTATGGACAAAACTCCTACAATGAGCAGTTCTTC. Protein: CASSYGQNSYNEQFF. The whole variable domain, remainder taken from reference TRBV5-1 and TRBJ2-1, is KAGVTQTPRYLIKTRGQQVTLSCSPISGHRSVSWYQQTPGQGLQFLFEYFSETQRNKGNFPGRFSGRQFSNSRSEMNVSTLELGDSALYLCASSYGQNSYNEQFFGPGTRLTVL.

The chain carries TRBV19 and TRBJ2-7; no definite D call. CDR3 size: 12 residues. V was trimmed by 8 bases and J by 3 bases, leaving 11 bases between them. The germline V gene has CDR1 LNHDA and CDR2 SQIVND (reference sequence). CDR3 sequence (DNA): TGTGCCAGTCGTGGGTCAGACTACGAGCAGTACTTC. Translation: CASRGSDYEQYF.

The chain has TRBV6-1 and TRBJ1-5; D is possibly TRBD1 (6 bases). The length of the CDR3 is 13 residues. CDR1 is MNHNS and CDR2 is SASEGT in the germline V gene. V was pared by 9 bases and J by 5 bases, with 14 bases between. CDR3 region: CASRTEIDQPQHF. The CDR3 DNA is TGTGCCAGTCGGACAGAGATTGATCAGCCCCAGCATTTT.

The chain recombines TRBV28 with TRBJ2-5; TRBD2 is a possible D gene (7 bases). Trimming removed 8 bases at V and 5 bases at J, with 21 bases between. Germline lookup yields CDR1 MDHEN and CDR2 SYDVKM. The CDR3 spans 15 residues. As DNA, the CDR3 is TGTGCCAGCCGACCGAACTTGAAGGGGGGGGAGACCCAGTACTTC. Amino acid sequence: CASRPNLKGGETQYF.

The gene calls are TRBV6-1 and TRBJ1-2; D is possibly TRBD1 (5 bases). V lost 5 bases, J lost 7 bases, and 11 bases lay in between. CDR3 length: 12 amino acids. Looked up from germline, CDR1 is MNHNS and CDR2 is SASEGT. The CDR3 coding sequence is TGTGCCAGCAGTCCCCTGGGGCCTGGCTACACCTTC. Its translation: CASSPLGPGYTF.

The CDR3 protein is CASSLWQNEQFF. Here the CDR3 DNA reads TGTGCCAGCAGCTTATGGCAGAATGAGCAGTTCTTC. This chain joins TRBV7-9 and TRBJ2-1; the D is unclear. CDR1 is SEHNR, CDR2 FQNEAQ, per germline (reference sequence). Trimming took 2 bases from V and 7 from J, leaving 6 bases between them. There are 12 residues in the CDR3.

This chain joins TRBV7-9 and TRBJ2-5; no clear D. The CDR3 spans 14 residues. CDR1 and CDR2 (germline): SEHNR, FQNEAQ (reference sequence). Trimming cost V 1 base and J 3 bases, with 9 bases left between them. The CDR3 nucleotides are TGTGCCAGCAGCTTAGTGGAGCAAAAAGAGACCCAGTACTTC. This gives the protein CASSLVEQKETQYF.

In this sample, this clone turned up once. The V call is TRBV7-2, the J call TRBJ2-5; 10 nucleotides align to TRBD2. CDR3 size: 16 residues. V shed 1 base and J 4 bases; nucleotides not matched to a gene: 6. From germline, CDR1 is SGHTA and CDR2 FQGNSA. DNA for the CDR3: TGTGCCAGCAGCTTAGTGAGCGGGAGGGCCCCAGAGACCCAGTACTTC. This sequence encodes CASSLVSGRAPETQYF.

The chain is built from TRBV5-1 and TRBJ1-3; TRBD1 might be the D (5 bases). From germline, CDR1 is SGHRS and CDR2 YFSETQ. The CDR3 is 17 amino acids. V was trimmed by 5 bases and J by 1 base, leaving 19 bases between them. The chain's CDR3 is CASSYAGGFSSGNTIYF. The CDR3 DNA is TGCGCCAGCAGTTACGCCGGGGGGTTCTCATCTGGAAACACCATATATTTT.

This chain joins TRBV27 and TRBJ1-2, with D perhaps TRBD1 (6 bases). With 1 base removed from V and 4 bases from J, the gap between germline ends came to 13 bases. CDR3 size: 15 residues. Germline CDR1 reads MNHEY; CDR2 reads SMNVEV (reference sequence). The CDR3 DNA reads TGTGCCAGCAGTTTATTAGTGGGGGGCGGCTATGGCTACACCTTC. It translates to CASSLLVGGGYGYTF.

The rearrangement joins TRBV5-1 to TRBJ1-2; D remains ambiguous. CDR1 is SGHRS, CDR2 YFSETQ, per germline. The ends were cut back, 4 bases at V and 1 base at J, with 8 bases in the middle. CDR3 length equals 13 residues. The CDR3 reads CASSTSFNYGYTF. In DNA form, the CDR3 reads TGCGCCAGCAGCACATCATTTAACTATGGCTACACCTTC.

V gene TRBV9 combines with J gene TRBJ2-2; TRBD1 might be the D (6 bases). The V end was cut by 7 bases, the J end by 5 bases, with 21 bases between. The CDR3 is 16 residues long. CDR1 and CDR2 from the germline V gene are SGDLS and YYNGEE. CDR3 nucleotides: TGTGCCAGCCATAAAGGGGACATCTCAGGGACCGGGGAGCTGTTTTTT. It yields the protein CASHKGDISGTGELFF.

The chain links TRBV19 to TRBJ1-5, with a weak D call TRBD1 (5 bases). This CDR3 has 17 amino acids. Germline V gene lookup returns CDR1 LNHDA and CDR2 SQIVND (reference sequence). Trimming took 3 bases from V and 0 from J, leaving 15 bases between them. The DNA of the CDR3 is TGTGCCAGTAGTATTTCGGGGGACGGGTATAGCAATCAGCCCCAGCATTTT. This encodes CASSISGDGYSNQPQHF.

V and J are TRBV28 and TRBJ1-5; D gene ambiguous. Per germline, CDR1 MDHEN and CDR2 SYDVKM. V lost 6 bases, J lost 9 bases, and 15 bases lay in between. The CDR3 has 13 residues. The CDR3 region is CASRGYLDGPQHF. The CDR3 bases are TGTGCCAGCAGGGGATATCTGGACGGGCCCCAGCATTTT.

This rearrangement joins TRBV6-1 to TRBJ1-1; TRBD1 might be the D (5 bases). The germline V gene has CDR1 MNHNS and CDR2 SASEGT. This CDR3 comprises 14 residues. Trimming removed 5 bases at V and 4 bases at J, with 14 bases between. CDR3 amino acids: CASSYGSGTTEAFF. In DNA form, the CDR3 reads TGTGCCAGCAGTTATGGGTCAGGGACCACTGAAGCTTTCTTT.

This chain links TRBV6-5 with TRBJ1-4; TRBD1 might be the D (5 bases). The CDR3 has 14 residues. The germline V gene has CDR1 MNHEY and CDR2 SVGAGI. Trimming stripped 5 bases from V and 6 bases from J, with 13 bases between. CDR3 coding DNA: TGTGCCAGCAGTCAAAACCGGGACTATGAAAAACTGTTTTTT. It specifies CASSQNRDYEKLFF.

This clone counts as medium-sized. This chain joins TRBV19 and TRBJ1-5; 7 bases fit TRBD1. V lost 5 bases to trimming and J lost 5 bases; unmatched junction nucleotides: 6. The V gene's germline CDR1 is LNHDA and CDR2 SQIVND (reference sequence). The CDR3 length is 14 residues. CDR3 sequence (DNA): TGTGCCAGTAGTGCCCGACAGGGCGATCAGCCCCAGCATTTT. Translated, it gives CASSARQGDQPQHF. Full variable domain (outside the CDR3, taken from reference TRBV19 and TRBJ1-5): DGGITQSPKYLFRKEGQNVTLSCEQNLNHDAMYWYRQDPGQGLRLIYYSQIVNDFQKGDIAEGYSVSREKKESFPLTVTSAQKNPTAFYLCASSARQGDQPQHFGDGTRLSIL.

The genes are TRBV19 and TRBJ2-2; TRBD1 matches 8 bases. The CDR3 length is 18 residues. J lost 1 base, V lost 5 bases, and 12 bases had no gene match. From germline, CDR1 is LNHDA and CDR2 SQIVND (reference sequence). The CDR3 DNA reads as TGTGCCAGTAGTCGCTACTCAGGGGGCGTCGGGAACACCGGGGAGCTGTTTTTT. This gives the protein CASSRYSGGVGNTGELFF.

The chain recombines TRBV5-1 with TRBJ1-4, with D perhaps matching TRBD1 (6 bases). Germline lookup yields CDR1 SGHRS and CDR2 YFSETQ. With 4 bases removed from V and 4 bases from J, the gap between germline ends came to 14 bases. This CDR3 comprises 15 residues. The CDR3 region has the DNA TGCGCCAGCAGCCCCGACAGGCCGTATAATGAAAAACTGTTTTTT. Encoded protein: CASSPDRPYNEKLFF.

This sequence joins TRBV2 and TRBJ2-3; D gene uncertain. V gave up 3 bases and J gave up 4 bases, with 8 bases separating them. Germline V CDR1 and CDR2: SNHLY, FYNNEI. The CDR3 contains 13 residues. The CDR3 is CASSDLVADTQYF. The CDR3 DNA follows: TGTGCCAGCAGTGATCTGGTGGCAGATACGCAGTATTTT. Supplemented by reference TRBV2 and TRBJ2-3, the full variable domain reads EPEVTQTPSHQVTQMGQEVILRCVPISNHLYFYWYRQILGQKVEFLVSFYNNEISEKSEIFDDQFSVERPDGSNFTLKIRSTKLEDSAMYFCASSDLVADTQYFGPGTRLTVL.

V and J are TRBV18 and TRBJ1-1; TRBD1 matches at 7 bases. CDR1 KGHSH and CDR2 LQKENI come from the germline V gene. CDR3 length equals 14 residues. V shed 3 bases, J shed 8 bases, and the junction held 9 bases outside the gene matches. CDR3 in DNA: TGTGCCAGCTCACCCTTTACAGGGGCCGAGGAAGCTTTCTTT. This gives the protein CASSPFTGAEEAFF.

The CDR3 DNA is TGTGCCAGCAGCTTGAGGCCCGCAGAGGCAGATACGCAGTATTTT. Translated: CASSLRPAEADTQYF. The chain couples TRBV11-2 to TRBJ2-3; D is unresolved. Germline V gene lookup returns CDR1 SGHAT and CDR2 FQNNGV. This CDR3 contains 15 residues. V lost 3 bases and J lost 4, with 14 bases in between.

This clone has more than one count but fewer than ten. This chain connects TRBV18 to TRBJ1-1; 8 bases agree with TRBD1. Germline-derived CDR1 and CDR2 are KGHSH and LQKENI. The CDR3 runs to 16 residues. Germline trimming cut 5 bases from V and 0 bases from J; bases unmatched to any gene: 8. The CDR3 reads CASSVGQGTLNTEAFF. CDR3 in DNA: TGTGCCAGCTCAGTAGGACAGGGAACTCTGAACACTGAAGCTTTCTTT. Using reference TRBV18 and TRBJ1-1 for the parts outside the CDR3, the full variable domain is NAGVMQNPRHLVRRRGQEARLRCSPMKGHSHVYWYRQLPEEGLKFMVYLQKENIIDESGMPKERFSAEFPKEGPSILRIQQVVRGDSAAYFCASSVGQGTLNTEAFFGQGTRLTVV.

The chain recombines TRBV10-2 with TRBJ2-7; 9 bases fit TRBD2. The CDR3 has 14 residues. Germline CDR1 reads WSHSY; CDR2 reads SAAADI. The V gene end was trimmed by 11 bases and the J gene end by 1 base; junction bases not matched to a gene: 9. CDR3 sequence: CAVRGAGGSYEQYF. The CDR3 bases are TGCGCCGTCCGTGGGGCGGGAGGGTCCTACGAGCAGTACTTC.

The V and J genes are TRBV7-2 and TRBJ2-7, with D possibly being TRBD1 (6 bases). There are 15 residues in the CDR3. Germline values: CDR1 SGHTA, CDR2 FQGNSA. Trimming cost V 5 bases and J 2 bases, with 16 bases left between them. In DNA form, the CDR3 reads TGTGCCAGCAGCCCCCTGGGGGCCGGGGCCTACGAGCAGTACTTC. Encoded protein: CASSPLGAGAYEQYF.

Details on this clone: The germline gene is not matched at one end of the junction; a read error may be the cause. This chain links TRBV7-7 with TRBJ2-5; 8 nucleotides agree with TRBD1. The CDR3 length is 15 residues. The germline gives CDR1 SSHAT, CDR2 FNYEAQ (reference sequence). Written as DNA, the CDR3 is TGTGCTAGCAGCCCACAGGGGGATCCCCAAGAGACCCAGTACTTC. Residues: CASSPQGDPQETQYF.

CDR3 residues: CASSRTLSGNTIYF. CDR3 nucleotides: TGTGCCAGCAGCCGGACTCTATCTGGAAACACCATATATTTT. The chain combines TRBV7-2 with TRBJ1-3, with unresolved D. Deletions cut 5 bases from V and 1 base from J, with 9 bases between. This CDR3 region has 14 residues. Germline CDR1 SGHTA, CDR2 FQGNSA.